The entry below describes one TCR beta chain. This clonotype has ten or more counts. What antigen it recognizes has not been identified. No base-level quality is on record; no much larger clone is a single base apart. This sample is part of a study of Graves' ophthalmopathy and Graves' hyperthyroidism (dated by TCRdb to the late 2010s). General notes on the study: Peripheral blood was collected at initial diagnosis, before any treatment. The roughly 94 discovery patients were randomly split 7:3 into training and test sets. Following sampling, methimazole starting at 30 mg daily was administered to hyperthyroidism patients, and high-dose intravenous methylprednisolone was administered to ophthalmopathy patients. An independent validation cohort comprised 18 hyperthyroidism patients and 15 to 17 patients who later progressed from hyperthyroidism to ophthalmopathy. To explore V-J signatures distinguishing ophthalmopathy from hyperthyroidism, a discovery set of 100 patients (fewer than 45 ophthalmopathy, about 57 stable hyperthyroidism) was enrolled. In about six hyperthyroidism patients, the T-cell repertoires found in thyroid tissue were compared with those found in blood. The study used signatures of the TCR beta repertoire to tell Graves' ophthalmopathy apart from Graves' hyperthyroidism and to predict which patients would progress to ophthalmopathy. In total, 135 blood samples were TCR-sequenced: around 42 ophthalmopathy, under 85 hyperthyroidism and about 17 hyperthyroidism-to-ophthalmopathy patients.

Looking up the germline V gene yields CDR1 KGHDR and CDR2 SFDVKD. There are 17 amino acids in the CDR3, from cysteine to phenylalanine inclusive. The entry retains the CDR3 DNA only, 51 bases that are in frame from base 1. Relative to germline, V is missing 3 bases and J is missing 4 bases, with 9 bases of the junction outside any gene match. TCR beta CDR3 regions were amplified from RNA transcripts for repertoire sequencing. HTBI primers and the Qiagen OneStep RT-PCR kit were used in a first-round RT-PCR, which was followed by a second-round multiplex PCR, size selection and purification. Libraries were sequenced on an Illumina HiSeq2000 using paired-end 100 bp reads. Per the source publication's procedure: SOAPnuke was used for read processing, and reads with adapters, uncalled bases, a mean Phred below 15, or no exact constant-primer or identifier match were discarded. COPE v1.2.5 was used to merge high-quality paired reads. Each unique nucleotide sequence was treated as a clonotype, and MiTCR v1.1 was used to align the clonotypes to the IMGT TRB V, D and J references. Analysis was restricted to V-J combinations with a frequency above 0.0001, which covered 99.2% of repertoires. For each V-J combination, a TCR clonal expansion and chaos score was defined as F50 clonal expansion divided by the chaos observed in the TCRdist matrix. Features were reduced by Welch's t-statistics and random forest to approximately 13 V-J combinations, which fed a naive Bayes classifier. Thyroid-blood repertoire similarity was quantified with the Morisita-Horn index. TCRdb trimmed the raw reads at Q25, called clones with MiXCR and kept productive beta chains. Each record represents a unique CDR3 protein, reported with the most common genes and DNA among its rows. The V and J calls and clone size come from TCRdb's table, not from the authors' own analysis. Across this sample there are about 210,000 distinct CDR3 sequences, with about 32% seen only once. Approximately 8.6% of the sample belongs to the ten largest clones.

Results the study describes overall, beyond this receptor: The 13-signature model separated ophthalmopathy from stable hyperthyroidism with 85% to 90% sensitivity and about 84% specificity in cross-validation, and 80%/75% in the test set. Among expanded thyroid clonotypes with frequency above 0.001, most also showed up in blood, which suggests that blood repertoires may reflect the thyroid immune response. In validation, the model predicted ophthalmopathy progression with more than 70% sensitivity and approximately 72% specificity; approximately 12 predicted patients were CT-confirmed with GO in a median of about 7.1 months. Sample size was not statistically predetermined, and group allocation was not concealed from the investigators.

The ophthalmopathy patients had moderately to severely active disease, with a Clinical Activity Score of 3 or higher, a NOSPECS grade of 4 or higher, and a disease duration of less than 3 months. Patients with other autoimmune diseases, uncontrolled infections, pregnancy or lactation were excluded from the study. Diagnosis was based on clinical symptoms, serum thyroxine, TRAb, thyroid ultrasound and orbital computed tomography. Ficoll-Paque density gradient centrifugation was used to isolate PBMCs from under 11 ml of fresh peripheral blood. Total RNA was extracted with Trizol reagent and quality-checked on an Agilent 2100 Bioanalyzer.

This TCR came from a middle-aged man with Graves' ophthalmopathy. Donor details come from another sample of the same person, matched by shared clones. The source material was peripheral blood. Rearrangement joined TRBV24-1 to TRBJ2-2, with 8 central nucleotides matching TRBD1. At the DNA level, the sequence is TGTGCCACCAGTGATGCCCGGGACAGGTTCTCCACCGGGGAGCTGTTTTTT. The translation is CATSDARDRFSTGELFF.